The clone carrying this TCR beta chain turned up a few times. Its target is unknown. The data were taken from a study of identical twins. The CDR3 has 13 residues. Trimming took 6 bases from V and 3 from J, leaving 8 bases between them. Template switching added a universal primer site; cDNA carried unique molecular identifiers. One entry per CDR3 protein, called by TCRdb with MiXCR from the 5' RACE reads. The sample has 700,000 to 950,000 distinct CDR3 sequences; approximately 13% are singletons. General observations from the study: Where out-of-frame alpha sequences were twin-shared, they showed excess low generation probability. Without tracking the same donors, conclusions rested on cross-sectional statistical analysis. In cord blood, abundant beta clonotypes had fewer insertions; memory showed no trend.

In addition, the sample was reused for a study of yellow fever vaccine responses in identical twins.

The material sequenced was PBMCs. The receptor's source is a woman younger than 30 in good health. The chain has TRBV12-3 or TRBV12-4 and TRBJ1-4, with TRBD1 as a possible D gene (5 bases). The CDR3 nucleotides are TGTGCCAGCAGGCAGGGAGCTAATGAAAAACTGTTTTTT. Protein sequence: CASRQGANEKLFF.